This T cell receptor beta chain was documented in a study of blood T cell repertoires in COVID-19. Study information: Donors in the United States, Italy and Spain gave samples during acute or convalescent COVID-19.

CDR3 length: 11 amino acids. Germline V lookup: CDR1 SSHAT, CDR2 FNYEAQ (reference sequence). As originally analysed: How many nucleated cells were present was estimated from reference gene primer amplification. The data were produced by immunoSEQ multiplex PCR, yet TCRdb's version contains in-frame clones alone and is incomplete. V and J calls and clone size follow that table, whereas D and trimming were derived from the DNA. The sample includes 80,000 or so clones, almost 85% of them seen just once. As to this clone: An end of the junction differs from the germline gene, which may be a read error.

This receptor was taken from a man between 60 and 75 years old with acute or convalescent COVID-19. Material: peripheral blood. This chain joins TRBV7-7 and TRBJ2-3, with D perhaps TRBD2 (5 bases). CDR3 residues: CASSEGYTQYF. DNA for the CDR3: TGTGCTAGCAGCGAGGGTTATACGCAGTATTTT.